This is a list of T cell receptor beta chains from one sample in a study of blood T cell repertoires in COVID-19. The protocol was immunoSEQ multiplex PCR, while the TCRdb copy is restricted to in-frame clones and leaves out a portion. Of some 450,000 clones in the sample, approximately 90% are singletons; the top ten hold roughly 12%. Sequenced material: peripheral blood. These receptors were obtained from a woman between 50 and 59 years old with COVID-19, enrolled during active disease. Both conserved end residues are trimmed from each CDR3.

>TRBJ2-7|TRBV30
AWSQGSYEQY
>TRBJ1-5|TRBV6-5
ASMQGWGNQPQH
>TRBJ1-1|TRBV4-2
ASSQASQGSVTEAF
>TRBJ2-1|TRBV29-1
SAGNNEQF
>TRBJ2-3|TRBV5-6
ASSFGGPTDTQY
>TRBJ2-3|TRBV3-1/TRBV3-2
ASSQGGGGARDTQY
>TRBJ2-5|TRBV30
AWSVRGGAGETQY
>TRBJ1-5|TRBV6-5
ASRRRQGAQPQH
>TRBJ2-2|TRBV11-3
ASSFGGANTGELF
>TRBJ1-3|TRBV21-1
ASSNGGDSGGNTIY
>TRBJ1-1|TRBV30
AWDSISVPEAF
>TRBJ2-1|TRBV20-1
SAMPRNEQF
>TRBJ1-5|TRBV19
ASSMMEQRQPQH
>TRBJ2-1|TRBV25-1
ASSDPSGEFYNEQF